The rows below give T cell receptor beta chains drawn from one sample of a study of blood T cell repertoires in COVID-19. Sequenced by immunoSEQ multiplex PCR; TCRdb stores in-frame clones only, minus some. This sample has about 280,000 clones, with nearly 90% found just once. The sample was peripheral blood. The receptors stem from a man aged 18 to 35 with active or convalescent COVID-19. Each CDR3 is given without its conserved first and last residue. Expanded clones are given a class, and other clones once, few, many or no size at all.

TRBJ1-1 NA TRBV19 ASSNRGHPQKNTEAF
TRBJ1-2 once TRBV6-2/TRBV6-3 ASSSGHLGYGYT
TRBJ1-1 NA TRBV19 ASSIRNTEAF
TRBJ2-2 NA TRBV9 ASSVYQLPANTGELF
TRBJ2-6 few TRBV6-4 ASSKTGQGGHVLT
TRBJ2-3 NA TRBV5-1 ASSLERGGGADTQY
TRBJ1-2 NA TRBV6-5 ASSPSGQANYGYT
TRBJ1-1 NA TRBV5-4 ASSFGANTEAF
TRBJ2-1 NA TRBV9 ASSFSGFSYNEQF
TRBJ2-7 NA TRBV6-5 ASSYSERYEQY
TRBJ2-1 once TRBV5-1 ASSPGQYSYNEQF
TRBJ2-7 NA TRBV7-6 ASSPFSGGALEQY
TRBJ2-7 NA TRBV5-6 ASSFGDSGPVYEQY
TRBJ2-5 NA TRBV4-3 ASSSRYQETQY
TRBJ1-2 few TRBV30 AWSVLRGQGALNYGYT
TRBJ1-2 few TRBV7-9 ASSPRDRSSGYT
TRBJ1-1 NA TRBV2 ASNRDRGGTEAF
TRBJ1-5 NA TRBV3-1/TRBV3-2 ASSQYNQPQH
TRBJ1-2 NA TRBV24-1 ATSDSDTNYGYT
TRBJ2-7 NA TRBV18 ASSPQGTGEQY
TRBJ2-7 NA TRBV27 ASSLKGQLYEQY
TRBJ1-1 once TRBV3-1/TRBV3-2 ASSQSEAYTEAF
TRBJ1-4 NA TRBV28 ASSSRTGSEKLF
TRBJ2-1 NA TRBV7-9 ASSPGVGHNYNEQF
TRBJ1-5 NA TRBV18 ASSRGQHNQPQH
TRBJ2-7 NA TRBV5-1 ASSLTGQGAYEQY
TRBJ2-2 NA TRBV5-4 ASSLPTGGANTGELF
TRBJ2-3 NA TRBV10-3 AISGGLSQTDTQY
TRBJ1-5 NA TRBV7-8 ASSLDTGGEGNQPQH
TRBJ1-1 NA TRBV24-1 ATSTRGPEAF
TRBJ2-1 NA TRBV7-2 ASSRIAGGYNEQF
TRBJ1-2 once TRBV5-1 ASSASFSGYGYT
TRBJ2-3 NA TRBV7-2 ASSSSSYGLTDTQY
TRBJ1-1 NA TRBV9 ASSVDSFSVEAF
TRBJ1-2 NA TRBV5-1 ASSSGQFYGYT
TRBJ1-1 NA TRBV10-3 AISEGAGVD
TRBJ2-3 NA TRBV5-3 ARSATRTSGATSTDTQY
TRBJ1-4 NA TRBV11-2 ASSQRAGSNEKLF
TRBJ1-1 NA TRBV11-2 ASSLGGGAEAF
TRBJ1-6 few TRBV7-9 ASSLETGHNSPLH
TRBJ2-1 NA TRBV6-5 ASSSASRLRDEQF
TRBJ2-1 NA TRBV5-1 ASSLLAGGFSHEQF
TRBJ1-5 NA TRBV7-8 ASSLSVGNQPQH
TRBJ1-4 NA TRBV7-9 ASSLGDRYNEKLF
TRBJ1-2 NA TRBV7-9 ASSLDNFPRNGYT
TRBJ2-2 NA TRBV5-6 ASSREAGGELF
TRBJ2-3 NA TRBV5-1 ASSLVENTDTQY
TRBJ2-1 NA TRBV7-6 ASSFATGNEQF
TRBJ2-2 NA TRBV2 ASRHTGLGELF
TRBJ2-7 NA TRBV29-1 SVGPRGAYEQY
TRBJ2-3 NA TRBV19 ATLDLRGGADTQY
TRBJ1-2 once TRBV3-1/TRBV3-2 ASSPWDRINYGYT
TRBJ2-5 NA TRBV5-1 ASSWTGDGETQY
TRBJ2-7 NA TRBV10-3 AISETGQSFYEQY
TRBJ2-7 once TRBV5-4 ASSYLAGGHEQY
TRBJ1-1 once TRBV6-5 ASSYSQLTEAF
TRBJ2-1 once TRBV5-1 ASSLYRGDGHNEQF
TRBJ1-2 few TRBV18 ASSPMRGAPRQGLNYGYT
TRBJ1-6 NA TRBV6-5 ASSSGQGRINSPLH
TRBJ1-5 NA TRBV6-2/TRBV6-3 ASSSGGFWEPQH